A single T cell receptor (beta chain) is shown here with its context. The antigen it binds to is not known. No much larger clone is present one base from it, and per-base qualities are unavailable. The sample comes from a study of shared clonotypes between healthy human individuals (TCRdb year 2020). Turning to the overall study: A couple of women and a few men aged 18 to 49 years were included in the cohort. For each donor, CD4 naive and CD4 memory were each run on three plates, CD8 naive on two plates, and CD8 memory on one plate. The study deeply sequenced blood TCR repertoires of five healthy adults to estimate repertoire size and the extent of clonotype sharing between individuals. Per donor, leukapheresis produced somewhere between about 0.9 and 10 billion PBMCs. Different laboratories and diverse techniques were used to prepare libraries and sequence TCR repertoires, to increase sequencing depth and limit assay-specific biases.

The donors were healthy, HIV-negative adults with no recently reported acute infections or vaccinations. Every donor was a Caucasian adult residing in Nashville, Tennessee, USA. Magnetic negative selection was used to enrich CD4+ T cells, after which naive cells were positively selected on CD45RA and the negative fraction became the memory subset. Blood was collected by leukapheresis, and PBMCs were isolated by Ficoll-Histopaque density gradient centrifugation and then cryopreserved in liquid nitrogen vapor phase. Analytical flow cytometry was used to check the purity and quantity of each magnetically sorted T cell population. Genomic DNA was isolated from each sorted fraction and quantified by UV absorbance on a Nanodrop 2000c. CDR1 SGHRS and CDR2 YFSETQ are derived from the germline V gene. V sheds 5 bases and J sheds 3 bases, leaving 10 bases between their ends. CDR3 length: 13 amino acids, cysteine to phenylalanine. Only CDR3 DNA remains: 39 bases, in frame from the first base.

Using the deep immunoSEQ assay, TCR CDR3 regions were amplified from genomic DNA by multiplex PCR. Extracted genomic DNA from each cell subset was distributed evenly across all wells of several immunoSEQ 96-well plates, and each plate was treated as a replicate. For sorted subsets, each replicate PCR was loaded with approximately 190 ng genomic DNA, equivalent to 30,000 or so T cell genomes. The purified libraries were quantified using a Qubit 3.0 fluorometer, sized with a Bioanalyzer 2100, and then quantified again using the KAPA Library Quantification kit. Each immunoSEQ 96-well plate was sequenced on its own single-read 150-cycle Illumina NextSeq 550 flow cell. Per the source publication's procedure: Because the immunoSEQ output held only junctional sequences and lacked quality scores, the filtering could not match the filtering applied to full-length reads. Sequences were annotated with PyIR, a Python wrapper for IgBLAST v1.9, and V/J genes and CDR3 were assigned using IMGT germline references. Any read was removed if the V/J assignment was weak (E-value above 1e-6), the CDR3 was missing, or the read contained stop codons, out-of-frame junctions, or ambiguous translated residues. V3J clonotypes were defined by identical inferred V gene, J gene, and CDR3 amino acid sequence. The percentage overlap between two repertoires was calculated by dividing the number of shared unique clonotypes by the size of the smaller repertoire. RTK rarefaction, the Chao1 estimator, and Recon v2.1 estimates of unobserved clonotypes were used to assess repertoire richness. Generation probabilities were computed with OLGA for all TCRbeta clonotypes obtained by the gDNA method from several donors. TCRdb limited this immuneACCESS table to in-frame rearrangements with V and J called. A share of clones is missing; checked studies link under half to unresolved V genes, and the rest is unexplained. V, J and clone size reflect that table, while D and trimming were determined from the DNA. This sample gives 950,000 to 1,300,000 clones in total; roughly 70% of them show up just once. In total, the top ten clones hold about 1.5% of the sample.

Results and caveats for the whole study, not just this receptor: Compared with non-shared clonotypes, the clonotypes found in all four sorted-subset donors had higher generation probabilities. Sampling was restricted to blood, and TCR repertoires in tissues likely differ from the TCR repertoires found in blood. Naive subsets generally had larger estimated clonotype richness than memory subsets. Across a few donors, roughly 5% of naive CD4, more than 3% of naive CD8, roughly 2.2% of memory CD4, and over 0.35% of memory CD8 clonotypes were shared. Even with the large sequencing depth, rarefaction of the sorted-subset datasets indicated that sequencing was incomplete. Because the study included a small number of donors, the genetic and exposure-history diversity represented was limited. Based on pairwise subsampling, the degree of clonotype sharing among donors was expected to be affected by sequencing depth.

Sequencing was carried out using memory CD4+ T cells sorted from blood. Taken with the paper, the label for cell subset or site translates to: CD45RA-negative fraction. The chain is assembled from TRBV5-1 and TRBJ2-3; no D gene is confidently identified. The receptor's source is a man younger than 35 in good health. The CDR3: CASREVMTDTQYF. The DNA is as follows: TGCGCCAGCAGAGAGGTGATGACAGATACGCAGTATTTT.